This T cell receptor (beta chain) derives from a study of identical twins. MiXCR was run by TCRdb on the 5' RACE reads, yielding one entry per CDR3 protein. The sample lists some 1,600,000 distinct CDR3 sequences, under 35% seen once, with approximately 0.25% in the top ten. The CDR3 spans 17 residues. Germline-derived CDR1 and CDR2 are SNHLY and FYNNEI. Trimming pared 1 base from V and 0 bases from J, leaving 13 bases between. This sequence joins TRBV2 and TRBJ1-5, with D perhaps TRBD1 (5 bases). The sequence came from a newborn girl in good health. Sequencing input: cord blood. The CDR3 sequence: CASSEGGRAYSNQPQHF. In DNA form, the CDR3 reads TGTGCCAGCAGTGAAGGGGGCAGGGCATATAGCAATCAGCCCCAGCATTTT.